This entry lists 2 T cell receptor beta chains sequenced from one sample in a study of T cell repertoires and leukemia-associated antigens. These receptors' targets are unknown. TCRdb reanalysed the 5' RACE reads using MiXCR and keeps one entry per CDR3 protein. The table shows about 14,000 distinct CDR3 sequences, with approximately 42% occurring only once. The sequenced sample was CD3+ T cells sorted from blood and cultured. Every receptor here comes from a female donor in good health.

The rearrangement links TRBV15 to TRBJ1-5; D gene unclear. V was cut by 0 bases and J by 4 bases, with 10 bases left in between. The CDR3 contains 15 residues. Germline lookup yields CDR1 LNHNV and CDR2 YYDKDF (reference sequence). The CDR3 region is CATSRDKAENQPQHF. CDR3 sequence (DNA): TGTGCCACCAGCAGAGATAAGGCAGAGAATCAGCCCCAGCATTTT. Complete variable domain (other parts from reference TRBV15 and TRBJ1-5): DAMVIQNPRYQVTQFGKPVTLSCSQTLNHNVMYWYQQKSSQAPKLLFHYYDKDFNNEADTPDNFQSRRPNTSFCFLDIRSPGLGDTAMYLCATSRDKAENQPQHFGDGTRLSIL.

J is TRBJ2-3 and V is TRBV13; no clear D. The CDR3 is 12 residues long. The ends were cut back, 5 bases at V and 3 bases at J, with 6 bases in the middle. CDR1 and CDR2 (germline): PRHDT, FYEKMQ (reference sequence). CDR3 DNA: TGTGCCAGCAGCCAGACTACAGATACGCAGTATTTT. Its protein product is CASSQTTDTQYF.